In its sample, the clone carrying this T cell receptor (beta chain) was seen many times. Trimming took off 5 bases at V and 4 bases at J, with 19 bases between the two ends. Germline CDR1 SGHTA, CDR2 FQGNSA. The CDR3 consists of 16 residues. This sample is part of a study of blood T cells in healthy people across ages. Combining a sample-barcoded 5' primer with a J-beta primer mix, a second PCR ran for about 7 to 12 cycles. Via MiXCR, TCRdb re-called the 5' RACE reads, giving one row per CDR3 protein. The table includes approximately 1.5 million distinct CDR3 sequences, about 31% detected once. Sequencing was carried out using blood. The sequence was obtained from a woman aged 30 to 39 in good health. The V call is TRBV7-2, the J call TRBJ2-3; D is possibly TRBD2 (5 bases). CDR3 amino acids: CASSTRGRTKPDTQYF. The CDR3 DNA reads TGTGCCAGCAGCACCCGCGGGCGGACCAAGCCAGATACGCAGTATTTT. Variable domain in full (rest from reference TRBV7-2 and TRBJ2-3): GAGVSQSPSNKVTEKGKDVELRCDPISGHTALYWYRQSLGQGLEFLIYFQGNSAPDKSGLPSDRFSAERTGGSVSTLTIQRTQQEDSAVYLCASSTRGRTKPDTQYFGPGTRLTVL.